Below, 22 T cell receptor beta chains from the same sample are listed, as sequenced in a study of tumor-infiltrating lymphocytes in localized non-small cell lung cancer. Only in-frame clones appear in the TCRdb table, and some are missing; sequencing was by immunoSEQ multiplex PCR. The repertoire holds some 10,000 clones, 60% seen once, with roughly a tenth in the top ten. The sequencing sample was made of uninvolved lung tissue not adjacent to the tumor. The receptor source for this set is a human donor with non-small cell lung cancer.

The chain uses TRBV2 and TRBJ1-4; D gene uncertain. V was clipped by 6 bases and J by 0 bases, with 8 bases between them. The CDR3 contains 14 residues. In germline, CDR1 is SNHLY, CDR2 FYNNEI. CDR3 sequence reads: CASRRTTTNEKLFF. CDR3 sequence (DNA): TGTGCCAGCAGGAGAACTACAACTAATGAAAAACTGTTTTTT.

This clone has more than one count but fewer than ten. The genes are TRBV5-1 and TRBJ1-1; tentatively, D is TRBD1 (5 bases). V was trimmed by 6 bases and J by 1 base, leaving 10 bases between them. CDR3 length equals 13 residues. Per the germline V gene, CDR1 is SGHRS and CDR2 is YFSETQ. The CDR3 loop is CASTQTGNTEAFF. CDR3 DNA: TGCGCCAGCACCCAAACAGGGAACACTGAAGCTTTCTTT.

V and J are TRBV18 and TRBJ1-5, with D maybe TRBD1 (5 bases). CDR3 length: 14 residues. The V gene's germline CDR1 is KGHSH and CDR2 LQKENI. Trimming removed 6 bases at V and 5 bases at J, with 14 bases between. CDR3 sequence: CASSQGPPDQPQHF. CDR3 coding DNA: TGTGCCAGCTCCCAGGGACCGCCCGATCAGCCCCAGCATTTT. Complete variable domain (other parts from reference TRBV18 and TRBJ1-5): NAGVMQNPRHLVRRRGQEARLRCSPMKGHSHVYWYRQLPEEGLKFMVYLQKENIIDESGMPKERFSAEFPKEGPSILRIQQVVRGDSAAYFCASSQGPPDQPQHFGDGTRLSIL.

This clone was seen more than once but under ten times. CDR3 in amino acids: CASGGGTQDSNQPQHF. CDR3 DNA sequence: TGTGCCTCTGGGGGGGGGACACAAGATAGCAATCAGCCCCAGCATTTT. The rearrangement links TRBV28 to TRBJ1-5; TRBD1 might be the D (6 bases). Germline V lookup: CDR1 MDHEN, CDR2 SYDVKM. Trimming removed 11 bases from V and 0 bases from J, with 20 bases in between. This CDR3 region has 16 residues.

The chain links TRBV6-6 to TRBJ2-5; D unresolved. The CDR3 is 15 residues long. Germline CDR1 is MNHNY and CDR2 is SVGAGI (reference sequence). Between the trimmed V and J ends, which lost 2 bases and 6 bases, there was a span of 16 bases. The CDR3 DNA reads TGTGCCAGCAGTTACGTCTCGGCAGGTAGACAGACCCAGTACTTC. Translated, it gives CASSYVSAGRQTQYF.

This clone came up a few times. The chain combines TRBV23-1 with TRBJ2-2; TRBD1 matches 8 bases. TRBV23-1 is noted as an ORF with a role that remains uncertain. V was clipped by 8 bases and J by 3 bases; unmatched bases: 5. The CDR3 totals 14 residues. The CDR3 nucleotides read TGCGCCAGCGTCGACAGGGGCTACACCGGGGAGCTGTTTTTT. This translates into CASVDRGYTGELFF.

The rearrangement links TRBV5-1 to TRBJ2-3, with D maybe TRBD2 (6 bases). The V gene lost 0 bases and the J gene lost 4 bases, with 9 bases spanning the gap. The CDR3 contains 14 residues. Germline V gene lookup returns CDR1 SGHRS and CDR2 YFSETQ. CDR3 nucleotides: TGCGCCAGCAGCTTGGCATCGGGGGCAGATACGCAGTATTTT. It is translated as CASSLASGADTQYF.

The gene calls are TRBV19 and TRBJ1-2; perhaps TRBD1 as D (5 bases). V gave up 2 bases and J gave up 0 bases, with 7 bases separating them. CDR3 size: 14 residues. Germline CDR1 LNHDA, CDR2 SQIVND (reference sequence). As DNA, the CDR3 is TGTGCCAGTAGTATACCCAGGGCTAACTATGGCTACACCTTC. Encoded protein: CASSIPRANYGYTF.

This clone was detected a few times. CDR3 in amino acids: CASSAQGNTEAFF. CDR3 nucleotides: TGTGCCAGCAGTGCACAGGGAAACACTGAAGCTTTCTTT. V usage is TRBV6-5 and J usage is TRBJ1-1; a possible D gene is TRBD1 (6 bases). Germline loops: CDR1 MNHEY, CDR2 SVGAGI. Trimming took off 5 bases at V and 2 bases at J, with 9 bases between the two ends. The CDR3 is made up of 13 amino acids.

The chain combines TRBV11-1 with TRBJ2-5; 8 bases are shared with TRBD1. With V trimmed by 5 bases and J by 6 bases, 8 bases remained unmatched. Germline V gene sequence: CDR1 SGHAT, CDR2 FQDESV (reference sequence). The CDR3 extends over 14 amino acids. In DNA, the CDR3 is TGTGCCAGCAGCCAGGACAGGGCTCCCCAGACCCAGTACTTC. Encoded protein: CASSQDRAPQTQYF.

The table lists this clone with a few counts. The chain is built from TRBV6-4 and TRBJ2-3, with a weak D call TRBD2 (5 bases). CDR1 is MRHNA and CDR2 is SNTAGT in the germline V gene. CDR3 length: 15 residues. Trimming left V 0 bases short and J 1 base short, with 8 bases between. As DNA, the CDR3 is TGTGCCAGCAGTGACTCCGAGGGAGGCACAGATACGCAGTATTTT. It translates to CASSDSEGGTDTQYF.

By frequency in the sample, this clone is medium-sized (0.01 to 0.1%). CDR3 loop: CASSPTPAQGRGQPQHF. CDR3 coding DNA: TGTGCCAGCAGTCCTACCCCCGCACAGGGAAGGGGTCAGCCCCAGCATTTT. The chain combines TRBV28 with TRBJ1-5; tentatively, D is TRBD1 (6 bases). The CDR3 totals 17 residues. Germline lookup yields CDR1 MDHEN and CDR2 SYDVKM. The V and J ends lost 5 bases and 6 bases respectively, with 23 bases between them.

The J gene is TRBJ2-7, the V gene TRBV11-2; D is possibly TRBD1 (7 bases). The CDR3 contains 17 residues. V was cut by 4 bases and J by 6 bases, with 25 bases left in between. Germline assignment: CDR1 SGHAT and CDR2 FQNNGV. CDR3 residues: CASSSPTQQGRSGEQYF. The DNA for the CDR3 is TGTGCCAGCAGCTCCCCCACTCAACAGGGGAGGAGTGGCGAGCAGTACTTC.

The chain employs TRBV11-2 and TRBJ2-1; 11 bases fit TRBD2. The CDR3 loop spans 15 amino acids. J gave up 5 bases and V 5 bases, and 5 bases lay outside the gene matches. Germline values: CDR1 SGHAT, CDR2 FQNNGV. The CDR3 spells CASSLRLAGNNEQFF. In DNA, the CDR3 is TGTGCCAGCAGCCTGCGACTAGCGGGAAACAATGAGCAGTTCTTC.

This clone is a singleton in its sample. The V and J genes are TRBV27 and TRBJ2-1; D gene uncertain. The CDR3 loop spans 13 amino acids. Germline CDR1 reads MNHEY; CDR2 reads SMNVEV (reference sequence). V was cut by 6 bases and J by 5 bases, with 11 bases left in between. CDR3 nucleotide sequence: TGTGCCAGCAGGTCACGACATCACAATGAGCAGTTCTTC. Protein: CASRSRHHNEQFF.

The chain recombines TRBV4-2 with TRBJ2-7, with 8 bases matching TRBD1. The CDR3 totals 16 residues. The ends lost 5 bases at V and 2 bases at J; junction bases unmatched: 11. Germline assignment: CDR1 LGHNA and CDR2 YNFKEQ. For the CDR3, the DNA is TGTGCCAGCAGCTTACTGGCCGGGACAGGAACCTACGAGCAGTACTTC. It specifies CASSLLAGTGTYEQYF.

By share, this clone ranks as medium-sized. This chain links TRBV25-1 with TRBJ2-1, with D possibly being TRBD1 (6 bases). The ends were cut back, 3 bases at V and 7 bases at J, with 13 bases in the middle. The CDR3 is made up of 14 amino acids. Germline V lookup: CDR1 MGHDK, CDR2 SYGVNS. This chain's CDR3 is CASSDRGSVNEQFF. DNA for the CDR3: TGTGCCAGCAGTGACAGGGGAAGCGTGAATGAGCAGTTCTTC.

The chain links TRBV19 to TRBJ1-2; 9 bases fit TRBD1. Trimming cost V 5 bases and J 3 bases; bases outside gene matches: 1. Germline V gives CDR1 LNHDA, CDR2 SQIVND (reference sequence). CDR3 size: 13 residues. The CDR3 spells CASSRDRDYGYTF. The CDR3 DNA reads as TGTGCCAGTAGTCGGGACAGGGACTATGGCTACACCTTC.

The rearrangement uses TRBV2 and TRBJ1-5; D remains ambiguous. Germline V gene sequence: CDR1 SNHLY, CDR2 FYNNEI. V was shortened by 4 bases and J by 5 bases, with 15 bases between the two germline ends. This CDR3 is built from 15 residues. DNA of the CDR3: TGTGCCAGCAGTGCCCGACGCCAGGCTTATCAGCCCCAGCATTTT. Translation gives CASSARRQAYQPQHF.

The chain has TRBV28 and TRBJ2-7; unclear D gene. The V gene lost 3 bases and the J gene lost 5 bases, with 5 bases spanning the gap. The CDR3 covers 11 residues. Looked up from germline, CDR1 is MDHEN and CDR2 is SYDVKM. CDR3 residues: CASSFIHEQYF. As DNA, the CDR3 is TGTGCCAGCAGTTTTATTCACGAGCAGTACTTC.

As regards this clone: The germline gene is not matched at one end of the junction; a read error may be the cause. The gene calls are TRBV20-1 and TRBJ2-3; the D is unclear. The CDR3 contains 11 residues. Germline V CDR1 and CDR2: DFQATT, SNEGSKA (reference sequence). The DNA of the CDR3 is TGCAGTGTCCTTCACACACATACGCAGTATTTT. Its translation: CSVLHTHTQYF.

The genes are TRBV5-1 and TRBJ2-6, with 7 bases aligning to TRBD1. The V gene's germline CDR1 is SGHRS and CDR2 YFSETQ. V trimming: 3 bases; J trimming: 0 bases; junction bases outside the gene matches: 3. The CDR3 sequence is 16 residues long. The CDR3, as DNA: TGCGCCAGCAGCTGGACAGGAACCTCTGGGGCCAACGTCCTGACTTTC. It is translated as CASSWTGTSGANVLTF.